This T cell receptor (beta chain) was captured in a study of blood T cell repertoires in COVID-19 (dated by TCRdb to the early 2020s). Regarding the complete study: The collaborator samples originated in the United States, Italy and Spain and spanned the acute and convalescent phases of COVID-19. The repertoires were made available in a free public database intended to serve as a resource for research on the immune response to SARS-CoV-2. Deeply sampled blood TCRbeta repertoires from subjects exposed to, actively infected with, or recovered from COVID-19 were included in the dataset. Nearly every sample came with metadata listing a de-identified subject ID, COVID-19 status, age in years and sex. Where available, HLA class I and class II types were taken from metadata supplied by the sample provider and were not determined by assay-based typing. The prospective study material was composed of cDNA or gDNA derived from T cells, B-cell-depleted T cells, or PBMCs. The samples were drawn from the first 160 participants of the ongoing ImmuneRACE study and from 950 to 1,500 subjects provided by 6 global collaborators.

TCRbeta CDR3 regions were amplified from genomic DNA using the immunoSEQ Assay, a bias-controlled multiplex PCR. The paper's data handling went like this. The number of nucleated cells in each sample was estimated from the amplification of reference gene primers within the assay. Sequence reads were collapsed and filtered to measure the absolute abundance of every unique TCRbeta CDR3 rearrangement. For each sample, productive Simpson clonality was calculated as the square root of Simpson's diversity index across productive rearrangements. TCRdb's version of the immuneACCESS table is confined to in-frame rearrangements and falls short of the full clone set. An unresolved V gene accounts for under half of the shortfall where checked; the remainder is of unknown origin. The D gene and trimming were derived from the DNA, and the V and J assignments and clone size from that table. Across this sample there are approximately 300,000 clones, with around 83% seen only once. The top ten clonotypes cover about 1.2% of the sample.

As concerns this clone: Its antigen specificity is not known. Base qualities are not provided; no much larger clone lies one nucleotide away.

The investigation overall reported the following: The quantity of clinical and demographic metadata differed by source and by participant and was supplied without curation.

Taken from the germline V gene, the CDR1 and CDR2 loops are MNHEY and SVGEGT. From the cysteine up to the phenylalanine, the CDR3 has a length of 13 residues. The DNA shown is the 39-base CDR3, in frame from base 1. V is clipped by 2 bases and J by 5 bases, and the sequence between their germline boundaries is 6 bases long. Collaborating institutions collected whole blood in K2EDTA tubes following their own protocols. For TCRbeta analysis, collaborators shipped samples in one of three forms: frozen whole blood, isolated PBMCs, or DNA extracted from either of those sample types. The source is a woman between 45 and 65 years old with acute or convalescent COVID-19. The specimen was peripheral blood. The chain links TRBV6-2 or TRBV6-3 with TRBJ2-2, with an unclear D gene assignment. The nucleotide sequence is TGTGCCAGCAGTTACCTGGAGACCGGGGAGCTGTTTTTT. The translation is CASSYLETGELFF.